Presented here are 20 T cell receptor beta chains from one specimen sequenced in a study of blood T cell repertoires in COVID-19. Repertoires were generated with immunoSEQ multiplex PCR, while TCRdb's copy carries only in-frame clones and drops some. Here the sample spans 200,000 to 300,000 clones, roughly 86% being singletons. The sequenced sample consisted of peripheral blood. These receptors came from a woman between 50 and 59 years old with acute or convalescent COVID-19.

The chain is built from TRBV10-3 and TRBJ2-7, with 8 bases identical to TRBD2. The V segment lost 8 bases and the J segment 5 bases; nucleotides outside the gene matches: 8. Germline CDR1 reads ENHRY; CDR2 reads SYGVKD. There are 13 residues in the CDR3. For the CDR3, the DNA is TGTGCCATCGCCGGACTAGCAAATGACGAGCAGTACTTC. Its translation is CAIAGLANDEQYF.

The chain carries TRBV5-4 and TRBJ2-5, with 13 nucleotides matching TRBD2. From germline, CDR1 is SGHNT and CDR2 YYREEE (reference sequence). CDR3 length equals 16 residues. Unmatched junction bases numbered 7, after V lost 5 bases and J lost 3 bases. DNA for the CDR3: TGTGCCAGCAGGTCCGGGACTAGCGGGACCAAAGAGACCCAGTACTTC. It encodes CASRSGTSGTKETQYF.

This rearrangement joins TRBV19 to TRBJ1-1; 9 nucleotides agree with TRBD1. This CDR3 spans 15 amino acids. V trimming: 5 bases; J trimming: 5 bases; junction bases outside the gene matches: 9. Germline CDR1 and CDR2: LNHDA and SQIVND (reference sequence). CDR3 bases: TGTGCCAGTAGTCCTGGGACAGGGCGAGGGACTGAAGCTTTCTTT. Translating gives CASSPGTGRGTEAFF.

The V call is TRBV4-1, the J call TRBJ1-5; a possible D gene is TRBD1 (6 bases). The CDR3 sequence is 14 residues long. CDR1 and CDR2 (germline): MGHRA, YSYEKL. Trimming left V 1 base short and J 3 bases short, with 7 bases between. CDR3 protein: CASSQGTANQPQHF. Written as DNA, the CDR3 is TGCGCCAGCAGCCAAGGGACAGCCAATCAGCCCCAGCATTTT.

The CDR3 DNA follows: TGTGCCACCAGTGATACTCGGGAATCTTCGAACACCGGGGAGCTGTTTTTT. It encodes CATSDTRESSNTGELFF. The V call is TRBV24-1, the J call TRBJ2-2, with a weak D call TRBD2 (5 bases). Germline values: CDR1 KGHDR, CDR2 SFDVKD. V was cut by 3 bases and J by 0 bases, with 13 bases left in between. CDR3 length: 17 amino acids.

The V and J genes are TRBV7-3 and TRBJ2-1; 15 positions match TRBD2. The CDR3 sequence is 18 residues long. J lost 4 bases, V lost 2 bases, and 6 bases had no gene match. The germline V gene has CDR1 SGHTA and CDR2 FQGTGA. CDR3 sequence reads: CASSLFRTSGRAYNEQFF. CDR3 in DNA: TGTGCCAGCAGCTTATTCCGGACTAGCGGGAGGGCTTACAATGAGCAGTTCTTC.

The CDR3 loop is CAWSRAGGSGEQYF. In nucleotides, the CDR3 is TGTGCCTGGAGTAGGGCAGGGGGCTCTGGCGAGCAGTACTTC. The V gene is TRBV30, the J gene TRBJ2-7; TRBD1 matches at 8 bases. CDR1 is GTSNPN, CDR2 SVGIG, per germline (reference sequence). The CDR3 loop spans 14 amino acids. Unmatched junction bases numbered 9, after V lost 2 bases and J lost 6 bases.

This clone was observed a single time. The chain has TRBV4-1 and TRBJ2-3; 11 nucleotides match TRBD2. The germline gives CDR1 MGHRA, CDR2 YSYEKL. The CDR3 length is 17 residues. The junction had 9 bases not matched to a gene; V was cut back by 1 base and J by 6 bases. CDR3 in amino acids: CASSQGRLAGGGDTQYF. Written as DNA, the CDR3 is TGCGCCAGCAGCCAAGGACGCCTAGCGGGAGGAGGGGATACGCAGTATTTT.

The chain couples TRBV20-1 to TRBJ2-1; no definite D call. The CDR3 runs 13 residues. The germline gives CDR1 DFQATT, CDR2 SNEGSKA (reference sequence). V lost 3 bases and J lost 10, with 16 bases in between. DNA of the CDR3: TGCAGTGCTAGTCGCCTCCCTCGGCGGGAGCAGTTCTTC. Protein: CSASRLPRREQFF.

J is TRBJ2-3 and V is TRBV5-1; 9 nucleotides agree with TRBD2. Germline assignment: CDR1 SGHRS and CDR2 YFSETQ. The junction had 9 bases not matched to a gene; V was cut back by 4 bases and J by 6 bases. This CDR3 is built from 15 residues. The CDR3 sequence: CASSRGLATGDTQYF. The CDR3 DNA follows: TGCGCCAGCAGCAGGGGACTAGCCACGGGTGATACGCAGTATTTT. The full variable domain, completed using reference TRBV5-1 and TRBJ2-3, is KAGVTQTPRYLIKTRGQQVTLSCSPISGHRSVSWYQQTPGQGLQFLFEYFSETQRNKGNFPGRFSGRQFSNSRSEMNVSTLELGDSALYLCASSRGLATGDTQYFGPGTRLTVL.

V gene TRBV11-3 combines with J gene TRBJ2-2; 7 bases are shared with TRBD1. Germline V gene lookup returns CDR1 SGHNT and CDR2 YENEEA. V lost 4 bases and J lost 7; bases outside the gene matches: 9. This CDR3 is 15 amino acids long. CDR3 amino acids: CASSSKTGQGGELFF. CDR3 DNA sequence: TGTGCCAGCAGCTCAAAGACAGGGCAAGGCGGGGAGCTGTTTTTT. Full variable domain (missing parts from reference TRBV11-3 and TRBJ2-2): EAGVVQSPRYKIIEKKQPVAFWCNPISGHNTLYWYLQNLGQGPELLIRYENEEAVDDSQLPKDRFSAERLKGVDSTLKIQPAELGDSAVYLCASSSKTGQGGELFFGEGSRLTVL.

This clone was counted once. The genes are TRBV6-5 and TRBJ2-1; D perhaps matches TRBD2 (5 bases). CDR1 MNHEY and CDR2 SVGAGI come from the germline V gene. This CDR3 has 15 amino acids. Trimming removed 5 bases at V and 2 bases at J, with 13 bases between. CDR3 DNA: TGTGCCAGCAGTACTGACTATGATGCCTACAATGAGCAGTTCTTC. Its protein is CASSTDYDAYNEQFF.

CDR3 nucleotides: TGTGCCACCAGCAGAGATAGGACAGGGGACTATGGCTACACCTTC. It is translated as CATSRDRTGDYGYTF. The chain uses TRBV15 and TRBJ1-2; 9 bases align to TRBD1. The germline V gene encodes CDR1 LNHNV and CDR2 YYDKDF (reference sequence). After removal of 0 bases from V and 3 bases from J, the junction contained 2 bases not matched to a gene. This CDR3 has 15 residues.

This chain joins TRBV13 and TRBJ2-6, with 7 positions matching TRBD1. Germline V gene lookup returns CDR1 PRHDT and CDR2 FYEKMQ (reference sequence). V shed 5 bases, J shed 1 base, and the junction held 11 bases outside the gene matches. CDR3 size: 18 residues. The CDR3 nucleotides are TGTGCCAGCAGCCTCAAACAGGGGTGGGCGTCTGGGGCCAACGTCCTGACTTTC. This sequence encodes CASSLKQGWASGANVLTF.

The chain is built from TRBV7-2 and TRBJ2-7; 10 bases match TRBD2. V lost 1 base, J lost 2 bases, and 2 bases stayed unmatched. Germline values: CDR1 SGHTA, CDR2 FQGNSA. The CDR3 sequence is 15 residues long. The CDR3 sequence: CASSLVSGGTYEQYF. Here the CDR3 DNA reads TGTGCCAGCAGCTTAGTTAGCGGGGGGACCTACGAGCAGTACTTC.

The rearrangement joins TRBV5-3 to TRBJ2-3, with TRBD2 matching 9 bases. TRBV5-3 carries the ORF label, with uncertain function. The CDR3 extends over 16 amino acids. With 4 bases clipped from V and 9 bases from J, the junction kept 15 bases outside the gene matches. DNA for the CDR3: TGTGCCAGAAGCGGGATGGGGACTAGCTCACTAGGGACGCAGTATTTT. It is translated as CARSGMGTSSLGTQYF.

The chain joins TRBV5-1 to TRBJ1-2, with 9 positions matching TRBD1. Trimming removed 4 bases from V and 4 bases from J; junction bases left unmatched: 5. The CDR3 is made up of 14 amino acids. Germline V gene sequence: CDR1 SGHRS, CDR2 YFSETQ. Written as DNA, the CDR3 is TGCGCCAGCAGCCTCGGGACAGGGACCTATGGCTACACCTTC. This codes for CASSLGTGTYGYTF.

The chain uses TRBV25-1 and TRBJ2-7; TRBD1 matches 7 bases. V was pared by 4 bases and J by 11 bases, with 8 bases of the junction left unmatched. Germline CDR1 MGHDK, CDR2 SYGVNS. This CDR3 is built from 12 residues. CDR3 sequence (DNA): TGTGCCAGCAGTGTCGGCTTCGACAGGGAGTACTTC. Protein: CASSVGFDREYF.

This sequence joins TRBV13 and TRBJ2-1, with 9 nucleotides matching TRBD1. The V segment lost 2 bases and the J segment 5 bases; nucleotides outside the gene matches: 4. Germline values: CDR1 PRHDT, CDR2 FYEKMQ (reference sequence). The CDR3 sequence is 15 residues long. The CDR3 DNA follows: TGTGCCAGCAGCTTATCGGGACAGGGAGACAATGAGCAGTTCTTC. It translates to CASSLSGQGDNEQFF.

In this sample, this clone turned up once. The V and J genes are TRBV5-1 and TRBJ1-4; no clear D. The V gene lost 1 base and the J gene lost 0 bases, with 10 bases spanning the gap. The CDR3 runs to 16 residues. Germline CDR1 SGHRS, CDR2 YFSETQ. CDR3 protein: CASSLLVGATNEKLFF. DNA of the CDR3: TGCGCCAGCAGCTTGCTGGTCGGAGCAACTAATGAAAAACTGTTTTTT. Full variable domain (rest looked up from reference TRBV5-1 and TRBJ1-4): KAGVTQTPRYLIKTRGQQVTLSCSPISGHRSVSWYQQTPGQGLQFLFEYFSETQRNKGNFPGRFSGRQFSNSRSEMNVSTLELGDSALYLCASSLLVGATNEKLFFGSGTQLSVL.